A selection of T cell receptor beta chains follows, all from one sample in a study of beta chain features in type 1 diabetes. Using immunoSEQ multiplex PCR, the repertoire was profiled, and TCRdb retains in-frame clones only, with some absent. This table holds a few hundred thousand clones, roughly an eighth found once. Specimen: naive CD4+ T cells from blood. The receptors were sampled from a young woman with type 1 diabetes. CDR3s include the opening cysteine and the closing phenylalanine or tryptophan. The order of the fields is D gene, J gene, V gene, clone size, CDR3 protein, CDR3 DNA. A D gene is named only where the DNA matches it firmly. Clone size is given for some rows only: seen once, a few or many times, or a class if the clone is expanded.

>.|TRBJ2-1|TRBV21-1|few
CASSREKDRLYNEQFF
TGTGCCAGCAGCAGGGAGAAGGACAGGTTATACAATGAGCAGTTCTTC
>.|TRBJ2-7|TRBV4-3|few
CASSPGQPPYEQYF
TGCGCCAGCAGCCCCGGACAGCCGCCCTACGAGCAGTACTTC
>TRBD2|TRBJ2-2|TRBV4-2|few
CASSQDWGAGVTGELFF
TGTGCCAGCAGCCAAGATTGGGGAGCGGGAGTCACCGGGGAGCTGTTTTTT
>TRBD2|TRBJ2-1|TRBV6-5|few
CASSLSAGAYNEQFF
TGTGCCAGCAGCCTGTCTGCGGGAGCCTACAATGAGCAGTTCTTC
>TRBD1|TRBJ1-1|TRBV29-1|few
CSVEAPGGTEAFF
TGCAGCGTTGAAGCCCCAGGGGGCACTGAAGCTTTCTTT
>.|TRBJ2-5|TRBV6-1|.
CASLPGYQETQYF
TGTGCCAGCCTCCCAGGGTACCAAGAGACCCAGTACTTC
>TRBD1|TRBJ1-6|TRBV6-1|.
CATRQGTNSPLHF
TGTGCCACCCGACAGGGTACTAATTCACCCCTCCACTTT
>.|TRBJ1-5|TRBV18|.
CASSGADQPQHF
TGTGCCAGCTCGGGGGCGGATCAGCCCCAGCATTTT
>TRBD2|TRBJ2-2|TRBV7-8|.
CASRSSGAAGELFF
TGTGCCAGCAGATCTAGCGGGGCGGCCGGGGAGCTGTTTTTT
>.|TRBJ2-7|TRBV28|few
CASSRRLGSYEQYF
TGTGCCAGCAGTCGGCGACTGGGCTCCTACGAGCAGTACTTC
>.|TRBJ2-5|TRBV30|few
CAWRRPGGETQYF
TGTGCCTGGAGGCGACCCGGCGGGGAGACCCAGTACTTC
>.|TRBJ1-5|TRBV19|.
CASSIVFRQINQPQHF
TGTGCCAGTAGTATAGTGTTCAGGCAGATCAATCAGCCCCAGCATTTT
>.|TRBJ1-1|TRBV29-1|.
CSVAQVTEAFF
TGCAGCGTCGCCCAGGTCACTGAAGCTTTCTTT
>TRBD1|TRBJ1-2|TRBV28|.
CASSPRTGSDGYTF
TGTGCCAGCAGTCCCCGGACAGGTAGCGATGGCTACACCTTC
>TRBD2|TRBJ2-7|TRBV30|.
CAWALPGAGGAGAEQYF
TGTGCCTGGGCCCTGCCGGGAGCGGGAGGGGCAGGGGCCGAGCAGTACTTC
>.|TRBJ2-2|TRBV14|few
CASSQDWNTGELFF
TGTGCCAGCAGCCAAGACTGGAACACCGGGGAGCTGTTTTTT
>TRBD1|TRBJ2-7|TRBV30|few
CAWTRIDRVAEQYF
TGTGCCTGGACCCGCATAGACAGGGTGGCCGAGCAGTACTTC
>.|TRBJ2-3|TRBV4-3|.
CASSQFRESTDTQYF
TGCGCCAGCAGCCAATTCCGGGAAAGCACAGATACGCAGTATTTT
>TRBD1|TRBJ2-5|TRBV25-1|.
CASSGRTGDQETQYF
TGTGCCAGCAGTGGCCGGACAGGCGATCAAGAGACCCAGTACTTC
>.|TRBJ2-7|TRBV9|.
CASSPLGGSVYEQYF
TGTGCCAGCAGCCCACTCGGAGGGTCCGTCTACGAGCAGTACTTC
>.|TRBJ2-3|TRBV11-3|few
CASSLRTVGGGDTQYF
TGTGCCAGCAGCCTCCGGACTGTCGGGGGAGGAGATACGCAGTATTTT
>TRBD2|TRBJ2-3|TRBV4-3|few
CASSQRTSGTRDTQYF
TGCGCCAGCAGCCAGAGGACTAGCGGGACCAGAGATACGCAGTATTTT
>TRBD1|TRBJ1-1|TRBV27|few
CASSFQRDRRIPVNTEAFF
TGTGCCAGCAGTTTCCAGAGGGACAGGAGAATCCCAGTGAACACTGAAGCTTTCTTT